Below, one T cell receptor beta chain is given with its context. The antigen is unknown. This specimen belongs to a study of cytomegalovirus exposure and HLA in healthy donors. Overall study results and limits: Researchers catalogued over 150 TCR beta chains as cytomegalovirus-associated. The tendency of first-cohort TCR clusters to co-occur in the 110 or so validation repertoires emerged from a later analysis. Among TCR sequences, most were rare, though some public TCRs appeared in many donors.

The repertoire was sequenced with immunoSEQ multiplex PCR; TCRdb's copy has only in-frame clones and lacks some. In the table there are around 73,000 clones, 80% to 90% of which are singletons. This CDR3 contains 15 residues. Trimming took off 0 bases at V and 2 bases at J, with 11 bases between the two ends. Germline V gene sequence: CDR1 SNHLY, CDR2 FYNNEI. V gene TRBV2 combines with J gene TRBJ2-7, with D maybe TRBD1 (6 bases). The sample comprised PBMCs. The clonotype was recovered from a woman between 18 and 29 years old in good health and CMV-seropositive. This CDR3 is CASSEATGTTYEQYF. The CDR3 nucleotides are TGTGCCAGCAGTGAAGCGACAGGCACAACCTACGAGCAGTACTTC.